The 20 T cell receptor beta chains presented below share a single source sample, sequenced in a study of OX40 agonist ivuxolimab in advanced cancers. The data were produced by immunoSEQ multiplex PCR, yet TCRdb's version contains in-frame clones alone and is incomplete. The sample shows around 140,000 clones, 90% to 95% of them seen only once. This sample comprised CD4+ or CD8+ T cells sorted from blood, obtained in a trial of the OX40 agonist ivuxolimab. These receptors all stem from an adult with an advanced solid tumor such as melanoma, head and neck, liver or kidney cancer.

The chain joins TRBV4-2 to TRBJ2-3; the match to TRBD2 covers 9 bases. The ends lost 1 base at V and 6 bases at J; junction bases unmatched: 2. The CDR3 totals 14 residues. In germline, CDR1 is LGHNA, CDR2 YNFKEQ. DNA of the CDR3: TGTGCCAGCAGCCAAGGGGGGACTAGCGATACGCAGTATTTT. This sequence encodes CASSQGGTSDTQYF.

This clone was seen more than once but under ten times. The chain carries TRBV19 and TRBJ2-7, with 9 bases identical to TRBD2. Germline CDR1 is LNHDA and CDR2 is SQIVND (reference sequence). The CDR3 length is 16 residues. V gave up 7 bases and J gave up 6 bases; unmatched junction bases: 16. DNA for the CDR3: TGTGCCAGTAACCATCGTAGCGGGGGCGGTTTTGCCGAGCAGTACTTC. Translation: CASNHRSGGGFAEQYF.

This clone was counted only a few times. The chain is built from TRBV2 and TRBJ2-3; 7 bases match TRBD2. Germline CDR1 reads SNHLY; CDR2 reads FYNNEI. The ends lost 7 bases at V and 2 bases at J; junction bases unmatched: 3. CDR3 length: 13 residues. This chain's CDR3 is CASIAGATDTQYF. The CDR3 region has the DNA TGTGCCAGCATAGCGGGCGCCACAGATACGCAGTATTTT.

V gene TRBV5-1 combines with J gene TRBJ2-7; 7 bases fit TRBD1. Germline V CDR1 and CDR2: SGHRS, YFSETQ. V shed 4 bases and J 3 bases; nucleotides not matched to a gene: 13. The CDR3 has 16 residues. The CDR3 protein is CASSIGTAREFYEQYF. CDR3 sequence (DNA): TGCGCCAGCAGCATAGGGACAGCGAGAGAATTCTACGAGCAGTACTTC.

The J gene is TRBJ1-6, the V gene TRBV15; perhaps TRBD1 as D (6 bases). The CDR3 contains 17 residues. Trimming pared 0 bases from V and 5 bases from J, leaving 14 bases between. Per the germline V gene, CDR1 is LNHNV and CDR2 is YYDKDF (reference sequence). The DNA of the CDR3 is TGTGCCACCAGCAGAGATGGGTGGGGGCAAGATAATTCACCCCTCCACTTT. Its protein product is CATSRDGWGQDNSPLHF.

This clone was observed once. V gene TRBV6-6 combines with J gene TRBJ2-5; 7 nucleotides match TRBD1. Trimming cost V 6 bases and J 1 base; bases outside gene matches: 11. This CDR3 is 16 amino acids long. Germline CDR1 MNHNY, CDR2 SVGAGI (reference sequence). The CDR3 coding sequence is TGTGCCAGCAGCTCTCGACCCGGGACAGCCCAAGAGACCCAGTACTTC. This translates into CASSSRPGTAQETQYF.

DNA of the CDR3: TGCGCCAGCAGCTTGGGGCAGGAGGGTCAGCCCCAGCATTTT. Its protein is CASSLGQEGQPQHF. The V call is TRBV5-1, the J call TRBJ1-5; D is ambiguous. From germline, CDR1 is SGHRS and CDR2 YFSETQ. This CDR3 spans 14 amino acids. V lost 0 bases to trimming and J lost 6 bases, with 10 bases between them.

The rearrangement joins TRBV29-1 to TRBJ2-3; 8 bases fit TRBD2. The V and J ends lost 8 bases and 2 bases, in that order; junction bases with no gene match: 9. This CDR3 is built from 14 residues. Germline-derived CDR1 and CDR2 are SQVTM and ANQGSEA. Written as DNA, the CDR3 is TGCAGCTCTCGACGTAGCGGGAACACAGATACGCAGTATTTT. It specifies CSSRRSGNTDTQYF.

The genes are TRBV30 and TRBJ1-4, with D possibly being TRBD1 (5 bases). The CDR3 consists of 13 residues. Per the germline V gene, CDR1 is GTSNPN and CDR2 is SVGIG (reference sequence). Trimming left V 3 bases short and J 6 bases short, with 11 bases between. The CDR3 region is CAWRWGKDEKLFF. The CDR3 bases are TGTGCCTGGAGGTGGGGGAAGGATGAAAAACTGTTTTTT. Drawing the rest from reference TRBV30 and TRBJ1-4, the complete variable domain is SQTIHQWPATLVQPVGSPLSLECTVEGTSNPNLYWYRQAAGRGLQLLFYSVGIGQISSEVPQNLSASRPQDRQFILSSKKLLLSDSGFYLCAWRWGKDEKLFFGSGTQLSVL.

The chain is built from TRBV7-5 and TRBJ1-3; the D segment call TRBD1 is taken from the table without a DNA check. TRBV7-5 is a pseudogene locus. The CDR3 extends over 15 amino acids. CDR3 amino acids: CASSQDRGSGNTIYF. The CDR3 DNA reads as TGTGCCAGCAGCCAAGACAGGGGCTCTGGAAACACCATATATTTT.

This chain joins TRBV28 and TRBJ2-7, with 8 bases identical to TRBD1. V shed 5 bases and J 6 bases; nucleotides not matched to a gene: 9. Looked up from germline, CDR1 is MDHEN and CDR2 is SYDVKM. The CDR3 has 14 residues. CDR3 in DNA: TGTGCCAGCAGTATAGGGGACAGGTCGGTCGAGCAGTACTTC. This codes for CASSIGDRSVEQYF.

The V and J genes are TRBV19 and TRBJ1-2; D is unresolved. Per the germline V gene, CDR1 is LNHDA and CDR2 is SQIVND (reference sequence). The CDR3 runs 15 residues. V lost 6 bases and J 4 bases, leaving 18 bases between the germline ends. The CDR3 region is CASSFGVTLFYGYTF. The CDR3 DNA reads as TGTGCCAGTAGCTTTGGGGTAACCCTATTCTATGGCTACACCTTC. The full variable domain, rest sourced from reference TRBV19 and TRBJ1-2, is DGGITQSPKYLFRKEGQNVTLSCEQNLNHDAMYWYRQDPGQGLRLIYYSQIVNDFQKGDIAEGYSVSREKKESFPLTVTSAQKNPTAFYLCASSFGVTLFYGYTFGSGTRLTVV.

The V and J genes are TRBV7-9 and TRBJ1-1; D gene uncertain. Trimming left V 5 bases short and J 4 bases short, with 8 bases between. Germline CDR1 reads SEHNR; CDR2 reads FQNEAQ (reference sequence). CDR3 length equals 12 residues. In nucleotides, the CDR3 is TGTGCCAGCAGCCGGGGTCTCACTGAAGCTTTCTTT. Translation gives CASSRGLTEAFF.

The CDR3 is CASSYQTDSNQPQHF. The CDR3 region has the DNA TGTGCCAGCAGCTACCAGACGGATAGCAATCAGCCCCAGCATTTT. The chain couples TRBV11-2 to TRBJ1-5; no definite D call. The V gene lost 4 bases and the J gene lost 0 bases, with 10 bases spanning the gap. The germline V gene has CDR1 SGHAT and CDR2 FQNNGV. The CDR3 spans 15 residues.

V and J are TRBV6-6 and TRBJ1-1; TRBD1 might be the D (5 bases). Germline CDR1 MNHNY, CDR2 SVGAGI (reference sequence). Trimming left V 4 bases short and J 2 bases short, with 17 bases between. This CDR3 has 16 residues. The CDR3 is CASSFPQGEGNTEAFF. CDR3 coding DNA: TGTGCCAGCAGTTTCCCCCAGGGAGAGGGTAACACTGAAGCTTTCTTT.

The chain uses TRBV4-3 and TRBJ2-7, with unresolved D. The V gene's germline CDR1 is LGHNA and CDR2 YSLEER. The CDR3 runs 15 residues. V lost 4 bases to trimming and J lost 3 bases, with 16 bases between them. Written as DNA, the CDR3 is TGCGCCAGCAGCCCGGGTGCGCAGCAGAACTACGAGCAGTACTTC. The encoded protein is CASSPGAQQNYEQYF.

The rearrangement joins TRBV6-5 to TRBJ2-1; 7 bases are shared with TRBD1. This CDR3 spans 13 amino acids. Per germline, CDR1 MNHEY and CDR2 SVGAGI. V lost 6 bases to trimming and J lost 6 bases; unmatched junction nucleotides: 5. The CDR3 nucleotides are TGTGCCAGCAGCCGGGACAGACGCAATGAGCAGTTCTTC. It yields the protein CASSRDRRNEQFF.

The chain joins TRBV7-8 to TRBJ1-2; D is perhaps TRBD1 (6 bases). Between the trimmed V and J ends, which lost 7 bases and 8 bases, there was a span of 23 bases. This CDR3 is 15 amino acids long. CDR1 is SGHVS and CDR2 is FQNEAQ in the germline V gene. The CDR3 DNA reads TGTGCCAGCATACCCGTCGGCGGGGGGCTAGGAGGCTACACCTTC. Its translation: CASIPVGGGLGGYTF.

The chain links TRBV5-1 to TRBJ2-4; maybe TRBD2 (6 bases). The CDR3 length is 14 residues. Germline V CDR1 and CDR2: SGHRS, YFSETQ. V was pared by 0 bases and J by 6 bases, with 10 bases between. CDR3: CASSLATGRNIQYF. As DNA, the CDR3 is TGCGCCAGCAGCTTGGCCACCGGGAGAAACATTCAGTACTTC.

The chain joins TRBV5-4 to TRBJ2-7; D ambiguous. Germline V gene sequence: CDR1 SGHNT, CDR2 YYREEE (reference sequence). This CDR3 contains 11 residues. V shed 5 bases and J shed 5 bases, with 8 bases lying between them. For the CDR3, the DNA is TGTGCCAGCAGACGTGAGCACGAGCAGTACTTC. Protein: CASRREHEQYF.